One sample yielded the 24 T cell receptor beta chains listed below, sequenced in a study of breast tumors, draining lymph nodes, adjacent tissues. TCRdb re-called the multiplex PCR reads with MiXCR, one entry per CDR3 protein. The sample has 150,000 to 200,000 distinct CDR3 sequences, around 33% seen once. The lymph nodes were axillary draining lymph nodes from breast cancer patients. Specimen: axillary lymph node tissue. The receptor set was obtained from a female donor with breast cancer. Some clones in this sample may be carry-over from other donors' samples.

In the case of this clonotype: A much larger clone is a single base away; this may be a read error. The gene calls are TRBV5-4 and TRBJ1-2, with D uncertain. CDR1 is SGHNT and CDR2 is YYREEE in the germline V gene (reference sequence). CDR3 length: 13 residues. The germline V and J ends were trimmed by 2 bases and 4 bases, with 9 bases remaining between them. This chain's CDR3 is CASSLTLTYGYTF. The DNA for the CDR3 is TGTGCCAGCAGCTTAACGCTTACCTATGGCTACACCTTC.

This clonotype occurred many times. A much larger clone sits a single nucleotide away, making a read error possible. The V gene is TRBV20-1, the J gene TRBJ1-6; D is perhaps TRBD1 (5 bases). Germline CDR1 DFQATT, CDR2 SNEGSKA (reference sequence). V lost 6 bases, J lost 9 bases, and 21 bases lay in between. The CDR3 is made up of 15 amino acids. CDR3 nucleotide sequence: TGCAGTGCCCCGGGACTGACCTTGGCGACTTCACCCCTCCACTTT. Amino acids: CSAPGLTLATSPLHF.

This clonotype was seen a single time. The chain couples TRBV19 to TRBJ1-1; 7 bases fit TRBD1. CDR3 length equals 16 residues. Germline loops: CDR1 LNHDA, CDR2 SQIVND (reference sequence). Unmatched junction bases numbered 9, after V lost 4 bases and J lost 1 base. The CDR3 protein is CASSKGTVHGNTEAFF. CDR3 coding DNA: TGTGCCAGTAGTAAAGGGACAGTGCACGGGAACACTGAAGCTTTCTTT.

The J gene is TRBJ2-1, the V gene TRBV10-1; tentative D call: TRBD1 (5 bases). CDR1 and CDR2 from the germline V gene are WNHNN and SYGVQD (reference sequence). Trimming stripped 2 bases from V and 7 bases from J, with 15 bases between. The CDR3 totals 15 residues. CDR3 sequence reads: CASSENPGNANEQFF. The CDR3 DNA reads TGCGCCAGCAGTGAGAATCCAGGGAACGCGAATGAGCAGTTCTTC.

Ten or more counts support this clonotype. The chain uses TRBV12-3 or TRBV12-4 and TRBJ2-2; the match to TRBD2 covers 11 bases. J lost 9 bases, V lost 2 bases, and 2 bases had no gene match. CDR3 length: 14 residues. In DNA, the CDR3 is TGTGCCAGCAGTTTACTAGCGGGGGGCCGGGAGCTGTTTTTT. Amino acid sequence: CASSLLAGGRELFF.

With regard to this clonotype: No conserved phenylalanine or tryptophan is present at the end of the CDR3, so a read error is the likely explanation. The V gene is TRBV19, the J gene TRBJ2-6; 8 positions agree with TRBD1. Germline V gene data show CDR1 as LNHDA and CDR2 as SQIVND (reference sequence). V shed 3 bases and J 2 bases; nucleotides not matched to a gene: 3. This CDR3 has 16 residues. This CDR3 reads CASSIPGGPGANVLTS. CDR3 nucleotide sequence: TGTGCCAGTAGTATTCCAGGGGGCCCTGGGGCCAACGTCCTGACTTCC.

V and J are TRBV5-7 and TRBJ1-1; TRBD1 matches at 7 bases. TRBV5-7 has ORF status, its function being uncertain. The length of the CDR3 is 19 residues. The V and J ends lost 3 bases and 3 bases, in that order; junction bases with no gene match: 20. DNA of the CDR3: TGTGCCAGCAGCTCCTTCAGACTAACCACCAGGACAGGCCACACTGAAGCTTTCTTT. Protein sequence: CASSSFRLTTRTGHTEAFF.

This clonotype has a count of ten or more. The chain joins TRBV27 to TRBJ2-7; 11 bases fit TRBD1. V shed 0 bases, J shed 4 bases, and the junction held 5 bases outside the gene matches. The CDR3 has 16 residues. Germline lookup yields CDR1 MNHEY and CDR2 SMNVEV (reference sequence). The CDR3 nucleotides read TGTGCCAGCAGTTTATCGGGACAGGGGGGCCTGTACGAGCAGTACTTC. Its translation is CASSLSGQGGLYEQYF.

In this sample, this clonotype turned up many times. V gene TRBV4-2 combines with J gene TRBJ2-7, with 7 nucleotides matching TRBD2. Germline CDR1 reads LGHNA; CDR2 reads YNFKEQ. The V segment lost 0 bases and the J segment 6 bases; nucleotides outside the gene matches: 5. The CDR3 length is 14 residues. For the CDR3, the DNA is TGTGCCAGCAGCCAAGACGGGAGGATCGGCGAGCAGTACTTC. As protein: CASSQDGRIGEQYF.

This clonotype has a count of ten or more. The chain joins TRBV19 to TRBJ2-7, with D tentatively TRBD1 or TRBD2 (5 bases each). There are 19 residues in the CDR3. Trimming pared 2 bases from V and 6 bases from J, leaving 29 bases between. CDR1 LNHDA and CDR2 SQIVND come from the germline V gene (reference sequence). The DNA for the CDR3 is TGTGCCAGTAGTATAATTTTATTCGGTGGCGGCAGGGAGAGGGGCGAGCAGTACTTC. Translated: CASSIILFGGGRERGEQYF.

This clonotype was recorded many times. The rearrangement uses TRBV12-3 or TRBV12-4 and TRBJ1-3; D might be TRBD1 (5 bases). V was trimmed by 7 bases and J by 2 bases, leaving 9 bases between them. There are 13 residues in the CDR3. CDR3: CASTGFTGNTIYF. The CDR3, as DNA: TGTGCCAGCACAGGGTTCACTGGAAACACCATATATTTT.

This clonotype appeared once. It is likely a read error, because the conserved phenylalanine at the end of the CDR3 is missing. The chain carries TRBV19 and TRBJ1-5; no firm D call. From germline, CDR1 is LNHDA and CDR2 SQIVND (reference sequence). This CDR3 region has 16 residues. Trimming cost V 3 bases and J 4 bases, with 16 bases left between them. The CDR3 DNA sequence: TGTGCCAGTAGTATCCCTATGGGTTTCTCAAATCAGCCCCAGCATTCT. This gives the protein CASSIPMGFSNQPQHS.

This clonotype was observed at least ten times. This sequence joins TRBV6-2 or TRBV6-3 and TRBJ2-5; D possibly corresponds to TRBD2 (6 bases). Trimming stripped 4 bases from V and 1 base from J, with 16 bases between. Looked up from germline, CDR1 is MNHEY and CDR2 is SVGEGT. The CDR3 covers 16 residues. The CDR3 loop is CASSSITRDFQETQYF. The CDR3 DNA follows: TGTGCCAGCAGTTCTATCACCCGGGACTTCCAAGAGACCCAGTACTTC.

Ten or more counts support this clonotype. The rearrangement joins TRBV6-1 to TRBJ2-7; D is undetermined. The length of the CDR3 is 12 residues. V lost 5 bases, J lost 7 bases, and 12 bases lay in between. The germline gives CDR1 MNHNS, CDR2 SASEGT. CDR3: CASSHPGWEQYF. The CDR3 DNA sequence: TGTGCCAGCAGTCATCCAGGCTGGGAGCAGTACTTC.

The chain employs TRBV28 and TRBJ2-2; the match to TRBD1 covers 9 bases. The CDR3 runs to 15 residues. J lost 7 bases, V lost 5 bases, and 8 bases had no gene match. Looked up from germline, CDR1 is MDHEN and CDR2 is SYDVKM. CDR3 amino acids: CASSAPGQGIGELFF. In DNA, the CDR3 is TGTGCCAGCAGTGCACCGGGACAGGGAATCGGGGAGCTGTTTTTT.

At least ten counts were recorded for this clonotype. The genes are TRBV19 and TRBJ2-7; 9 bases match TRBD1. This CDR3 spans 17 amino acids. In germline, CDR1 is LNHDA, CDR2 SQIVND (reference sequence). V lost 4 bases and J lost 2; bases outside the gene matches: 12. For the CDR3, the DNA is TGTGCCAGTAGTAGGTCGATCGGGACAGGGCAAACCTACGAGCAGTACTTC. Amino acids: CASSRSIGTGQTYEQYF.

The chain links TRBV10-3 to TRBJ2-1; TRBD1 aligns across 7 bases. Germline-derived CDR1 and CDR2 are ENHRY and SYGVKD. The junction had 14 bases not matched to a gene; V was cut back by 5 bases and J by 10 bases. CDR3 length: 15 amino acids. The CDR3 is CAISTSQGVSNEQFF. Written as DNA, the CDR3 is TGTGCCATCAGTACATCCCAGGGGGTGAGCAACGAGCAGTTCTTC.

V usage is TRBV4-1 and J usage is TRBJ1-1, with D uncertain. V gave up 0 bases and J gave up 8 bases, with 13 bases separating them. Per germline, CDR1 MGHRA and CDR2 YSYEKL. The CDR3 extends over 14 amino acids. This CDR3 reads CASSQDPAAQEAFF. The CDR3 bases are TGCGCCAGCAGCCAAGACCCCGCGGCGCAAGAAGCTTTCTTT.

This clonotype was picked up many times. The chain couples TRBV5-1 to TRBJ2-1; D is tentatively TRBD1 or TRBD2 (5 bases each). CDR1 is SGHRS and CDR2 is YFSETQ in the germline V gene. The germline V and J ends were trimmed by 0 bases and 2 bases, with 15 bases remaining between them. The CDR3 has 17 amino acids. In DNA, the CDR3 is TGCGCCAGCAGCTTGGCCGTGGGGGACGCTACCTACAATGAGCAGTTCTTC. Translation: CASSLAVGDATYNEQFF.

This clonotype appeared many times. This sequence may be a read error, since a much larger clone differs from it by one base. The chain carries TRBV20-1 and TRBJ2-7, with TRBD2 matching 12 bases. The CDR3 is 14 residues long. Germline CDR1 reads DFQATT; CDR2 reads SNEGSKA (reference sequence). V trimming: 7 bases; J trimming: 6 bases; junction bases outside the gene matches: 10. In DNA, the CDR3 is TGCAGTGTTGGGACTAGCGGGTCCCCCTCCGAGCAGTACTTC. This sequence encodes CSVGTSGSPSEQYF.

The sample holds many counts of this clonotype. The chain recombines TRBV20-1 with TRBJ2-1; 11 bases map to TRBD2. In germline, CDR1 is DFQATT, CDR2 SNEGSKA (reference sequence). This CDR3 has 16 residues. The trim removed 1 base at V and 7 bases at J, leaving 9 bases unmatched. CDR3 sequence: CSARAPGTSGGNEQFF. In nucleotides, the CDR3 is TGCAGTGCTAGAGCTCCGGGGACTAGCGGTGGTAATGAGCAGTTCTTC.

Of note for this clonotype: Being one base from a much bigger clone, this may be a read error. The J gene is TRBJ2-3, the V gene TRBV12-3 or TRBV12-4; 10 bases align to TRBD2. The V gene end was trimmed by 3 bases and the J gene end by 5 bases; junction bases not matched to a gene: 8. There are 16 residues in the CDR3. The CDR3 is CASSFGASGSQDTQYF. DNA for the CDR3: TGTGCCAGCAGTTTCGGGGCTAGCGGGAGTCAAGATACGCAGTATTTT.

This clonotype was counted ten times or more. This sequence joins TRBV11-2 and TRBJ1-3; 9 bases map to TRBD1. V was pared by 5 bases and J by 4 bases, with 3 bases of the junction left unmatched. Germline CDR1 is SGHAT and CDR2 is FQNNGV. The CDR3 runs to 14 residues. CDR3 in DNA: TGTGCCAGCAGCCGCGGGACAGGGGGAAACACCATATATTTT. The encoded protein is CASSRGTGGNTIYF.

Here the CDR3 DNA reads TGCGCCAGCAGCCAACGGACTAGCGGGAGGACAGTAGATACGCAGTATTTT. The encoded protein is CASSQRTSGRTVDTQYF. The V and J genes are TRBV4-1 and TRBJ2-3, with 14 bases identical to TRBD2. The J segment lost 5 bases and the V segment lost 2 bases, leaving 6 bases of the junction unmatched. The length of the CDR3 is 17 residues. Germline CDR1 reads MGHRA; CDR2 reads YSYEKL.